This T cell receptor beta chain was observed in a study of blood T cell repertoires in COVID-19. At the level of the study: Italy, Spain and the United States were the sources of the convalescent and acute COVID-19 samples.

CDR3 length equals 14 residues. CDR1 is ENHRY, CDR2 SYGVKD, per germline. The V end lost 2 bases, the J end lost 4 bases, and 11 bases lay between the germline ends. In the original processing: Reference gene primers were amplified, and this amplification served to estimate nucleated cell counts. Measured with immunoSEQ multiplex PCR; TCRdb has only the in-frame clones, and not every one. V and J calls and clone size are given by that table; D and trimming were obtained from the DNA. The table includes approximately 360,000 clones, 89% detected once. The sequence was collected from a man between 35 and 55 years old with acute or convalescent COVID-19. Sequenced sample: peripheral blood. The genes are TRBV10-3 and TRBJ1-2; the D gene is possibly TRBD1 (6 bases). The chain's CDR3 is CAISELDRTYGYTF. The CDR3 bases are TGTGCCATCAGTGAGCTCGACAGGACCTATGGCTACACCTTC.